A single sample is the source of the 19 T cell receptor beta chains below, sequenced in a study of Graves' ophthalmopathy and Graves' hyperthyroidism. Scientists amplified the TCR beta CDR3 regions from RNA transcripts. HTBI primers served in a first-round RT-PCR, which a second-round multiplex PCR followed. MiXCR was run by TCRdb on the multiplex PCR reads, yielding one entry per CDR3 protein. The profile covers 500,000 to 600,000 distinct CDR3 sequences, with about 35% appearing a single time and less than 4.5% taken by the ten largest. Source material: peripheral blood or thyroid tissue (not recorded which). All receptors derive from an adult man with Graves' hyperthyroidism.

Points on this clonotype: The junction differs from germline at one of its ends, possibly a read error. The chain has TRBV15 and TRBJ1-3; D ambiguous. The CDR3 is 17 residues long. The germline V gene encodes CDR1 LNHNV and CDR2 YYDKDF (reference sequence). The DNA for the CDR3 is TGTGCCGCCAGCAGCCCCGGACTGGAACCCTCTGGAAACACCATATATTTT. This encodes CAASSPGLEPSGNTIYF.

This clonotype was observed a few times. The chain is built from TRBV30 and TRBJ1-1; TRBD1 matches 9 bases. V lost 5 bases to trimming and J lost 4 bases; unmatched junction nucleotides: 5. The CDR3 spans 13 residues. Germline lookup yields CDR1 GTSNPN and CDR2 SVGIG (reference sequence). The CDR3 reads CAWGQGRGTEAFF. In DNA, the CDR3 is TGTGCCTGGGGACAGGGGAGAGGCACTGAAGCTTTCTTT.

J is TRBJ2-2 and V is TRBV20-1, with 9 positions matching TRBD2. This CDR3 region has 16 residues. With 0 bases clipped from V and 1 base from J, the junction kept 3 bases outside the gene matches. Germline CDR1 reads DFQATT; CDR2 reads SNEGSKA (reference sequence). The CDR3 spells CSARDELAGNTGELFF. Here the CDR3 DNA reads TGCAGTGCTAGAGATGAACTAGCGGGGAACACCGGGGAGCTGTTTTTT.

This clonotype was seen at least ten times. This chain links TRBV28 with TRBJ2-5, with D perhaps given as TRBD1 or TRBD2 (5 bases each). Looked up from germline, CDR1 is MDHEN and CDR2 is SYDVKM. V dropped 6 bases and J dropped 1 base, with 9 bases sitting between them. This CDR3 has 13 amino acids. The CDR3 sequence is CASRRDLQETQYF. The CDR3 DNA sequence: TGTGCCAGCAGGAGGGACCTCCAAGAGACCCAGTACTTC.

In this sample, this clonotype turned up a few times. The V call is TRBV6-2 or TRBV6-3, the J call TRBJ2-2; no clear D. Germline CDR1 MNHEY, CDR2 SVGEGT. V dropped 5 bases and J dropped 2 bases, with 12 bases sitting between them. The CDR3 runs to 15 residues. The CDR3 DNA follows: TGTGCCAGCAGTCATCTCGAGACAAACACCGGGGAGCTGTTTTTT. Its translation: CASSHLETNTGELFF.

This chain uses TRBV20-1 with TRBJ2-7; unclear D gene. The CDR3 sequence is 10 residues long. Germline V CDR1 and CDR2: DFQATT, SNEGSKA (reference sequence). V gave up 3 bases and J gave up 7 bases, with 7 bases separating them. CDR3 loop: CSARPLEQYF. The CDR3, as DNA: TGCAGTGCTAGGCCGCTTGAGCAGTACTTC.

This clonotype was detected a few times. The rearrangement links TRBV5-1 to TRBJ2-3; the match to TRBD2 covers 11 bases. Trimming removed 0 bases from V and 5 bases from J; junction bases left unmatched: 8. Germline V gives CDR1 SGHRS, CDR2 YFSETQ. The CDR3 is 17 residues long. Here the CDR3 DNA reads TGCGCCAGCAGCTTGGCGGGACTAGCGGAGTTCATAGATACGCAGTATTTT. Its protein is CASSLAGLAEFIDTQYF.

This clonotype was seen many times. J is TRBJ1-2 and V is TRBV7-9; D gene ambiguous. The CDR3 length is 14 residues. Between the trimmed V and J ends, which lost 3 bases and 0 bases, there was a span of 8 bases. CDR1 SEHNR and CDR2 FQNEAQ come from the germline V gene (reference sequence). CDR3 sequence: CASSLRETNYGYTF. The CDR3 nucleotides read TGTGCCAGCAGCTTGAGGGAGACTAACTATGGCTACACCTTC.

This chain joins TRBV29-1 and TRBJ2-5; 8 bases are shared with TRBD2. The CDR3 contains 16 residues. Germline V lookup: CDR1 SQVTM, CDR2 ANQGSEA. Trimming took 5 bases from V and 1 from J; bases not matched to a gene: 12. The CDR3 sequence is CSVLMLSGSPQETQYF. The CDR3 region has the DNA TGCAGCGTTCTCATGCTCAGCGGGAGCCCCCAAGAGACCCAGTACTTC.

This clonotype was found many times. This chain links TRBV7-8 with TRBJ2-7; possible D gene TRBD1, 6 bases. Germline CDR1 and CDR2: SGHVS and FQNEAQ. This CDR3 comprises 17 residues. Trimming cost V 5 bases and J 3 bases, with 23 bases left between them. The CDR3 bases are TGTGCCAGCAGCCCAACTCTAACGGGGACATACCACTACGAGCAGTACTTC. Translation gives CASSPTLTGTYHYEQYF.

The chain links TRBV7-2 to TRBJ2-2, with 10 bases aligning to TRBD2. This CDR3 is 17 amino acids long. Germline lookup yields CDR1 SGHTA and CDR2 FQGNSA. Losses at the gene ends were 2 bases for V and 3 bases for J; bases not matched to a gene: 6. CDR3 coding DNA: TGTGCCAGCAGCTTATCAGCGGGGGGGCTAGACACCGGGGAGCTGTTTTTT. Translating gives CASSLSAGGLDTGELFF.

This clonotype was detected many times. The chain carries TRBV7-2 and TRBJ2-5; the match to TRBD1 covers 7 bases. CDR1 is SGHTA and CDR2 is FQGNSA in the germline V gene. This CDR3 is built from 14 residues. The J segment lost 5 bases and the V segment lost 5 bases, leaving 8 bases of the junction unmatched. This CDR3 reads CASSKYRGGETQYF. The CDR3 DNA is TGTGCCAGCAGCAAGTACAGGGGTGGGGAGACCCAGTACTTC. Combining the CDR3 with reference TRBV7-2 and TRBJ2-5 gives the whole variable domain GAGVSQSPSNKVTEKGKDVELRCDPISGHTALYWYRQSLGQGLEFLIYFQGNSAPDKSGLPSDRFSAERTGGSVSTLTIQRTQQEDSAVYLCASSKYRGGETQYFGPGTRLLVL.

The genes are TRBV20-1 and TRBJ2-7; D might be TRBD2 (6 bases). Germline V gene sequence: CDR1 DFQATT, CDR2 SNEGSKA (reference sequence). Trimming removed 0 bases at V and 1 base at J, with 10 bases between. The CDR3 has 14 residues. The CDR3 region is CSARDGSGSYEQYF. The DNA of the CDR3 is TGCAGTGCTAGAGACGGGAGTGGTTCCTACGAGCAGTACTTC.

Regarding this clonotype: This may arise from a read error, as a much more abundant clone is one base away. The chain recombines TRBV25-1 with TRBJ1-2; 12 bases fit TRBD1. The CDR3 loop spans 16 amino acids. The V gene's germline CDR1 is MGHDK and CDR2 SYGVNS. The DNA for the CDR3 is TGTGCCGGCAGTGGGGACAGGGGGCGCCGGAGCTATGGCTACACCTTC. Its protein is CAGSGDRGRRSYGYTF.

This clonotype was counted many times. The chain employs TRBV24-1 and TRBJ1-2; possible D gene TRBD1, 5 bases. V lost 2 bases to trimming and J lost 4 bases, with 7 bases between them. Germline lookup yields CDR1 KGHDR and CDR2 SFDVKD. The CDR3 is 13 residues long. CDR3 amino acids: CATSDWGGYGYTF. CDR3 nucleotides: TGTGCCACCAGTGATTGGGGGGGCTATGGCTACACCTTC.

This clonotype came up once. The germline gene is not matched at one end of the junction; a read error may be the cause. This chain connects TRBV24-1 to TRBJ2-7; the match to TRBD1 covers 8 bases. The CDR3 is made up of 12 amino acids. Germline CDR1 reads KGHDR; CDR2 reads SFDVKD. CDR3 nucleotide sequence: TGTGCCACCAGTGATCTGGACAGGGCCTTCTGCTTC. This codes for CATSDLDRAFCF.

This clonotype was observed at least ten times. This chain joins TRBV2 and TRBJ1-1; D is possibly TRBD1 (5 bases). Germline V gene sequence: CDR1 SNHLY, CDR2 FYNNEI. The V end was cut by 4 bases, the J end by 5 bases, with 11 bases between. The length of the CDR3 is 13 residues. CDR3 region: CASSVEGRTEAFF. CDR3 coding DNA: TGTGCCAGCAGTGTGGAGGGGAGGACTGAAGCTTTCTTT.

This clonotype has more than one count but fewer than ten. The chain couples TRBV6-5 to TRBJ2-2; the D is unclear. The CDR3 loop spans 13 amino acids. V was trimmed by 2 bases and J by 3 bases, leaving 4 bases between them. CDR1 MNHEY and CDR2 SVGAGI come from the germline V gene. CDR3 coding DNA: TGTGCCAGCAGTTACGGGGACACCGGGGAGCTGTTTTTT. Translation gives CASSYGDTGELFF.

This clonotype was counted at least ten times. The rearrangement joins TRBV2 to TRBJ1-1; 8 bases match TRBD1. CDR3 length: 17 residues. Trimming removed 0 bases from V and 5 bases from J; junction bases left unmatched: 11. Per the germline V gene, CDR1 is SNHLY and CDR2 is FYNNEI. The CDR3, as DNA: TGTGCCAGCAGTGAAGCGCTTCGGAGAACAGGGGGAACTGAAGCTTTCTTT. Encoded protein: CASSEALRRTGGTEAFF.